One and the same sample provided the 31 T cell receptor beta chains below, sequenced in a study of T cell responses to AZD1222 COVID-19 vaccine. Produced via immunoSEQ multiplex PCR; TCRdb's table is partial and in-frame only. The sample has around 110,000 clones; under 90% are singletons. Sequencing used peripheral blood, obtained on day 0 of AZD1222 vaccination. The receptors originated from an adult in good health.

V usage is TRBV28 and J usage is TRBJ1-1; no definite D call. The CDR3 has 13 residues. Looked up from germline, CDR1 is MDHEN and CDR2 is SYDVKM. Trimming took 2 bases from V and 6 from J, leaving 10 bases between them. In nucleotides, the CDR3 is TGTGCCAGCAGTTTAGTTGGGTGGGCTGAAGCTTTCTTT. Protein product: CASSLVGWAEAFF.

V usage is TRBV7-2 and J usage is TRBJ1-5, with a possible D match to TRBD1 (6 bases). V was clipped by 5 bases and J by 6 bases, with 11 bases between them. In germline, CDR1 is SGHTA, CDR2 FQGNSA. The CDR3 has 13 amino acids. The chain's CDR3 is CASSITGSQPQHF. The CDR3, as DNA: TGTGCCAGCAGCATAACAGGGTCTCAGCCCCAGCATTTT.

V gene TRBV28 combines with J gene TRBJ2-2, with no clear D. Germline CDR1 MDHEN, CDR2 SYDVKM. CDR3 length: 16 amino acids. The V end lost 5 bases, the J end lost 4 bases, and 17 bases lay between the germline ends. The DNA of the CDR3 is TGTGCCAGCAGTCCCCCACTTCGGTTGGGCACCGGGGAGCTGTTTTTT. Translating it yields CASSPPLRLGTGELFF.

The chain links TRBV11-2 to TRBJ2-3; TRBD2 matches 12 bases. The CDR3 extends over 17 amino acids. From germline, CDR1 is SGHAT and CDR2 FQNNGV. Losses at the gene ends were 5 bases for V and 2 bases for J; bases not matched to a gene: 8. The CDR3 DNA sequence: TGTGCCAGCAGCCCGCGACTAGCGGGAGAGCTCACAGATACGCAGTATTTT. Residues: CASSPRLAGELTDTQYF.

The genes are TRBV5-8 and TRBJ2-7; D is uncertain. The CDR3 loop spans 13 amino acids. Trimming left V 2 bases short and J 2 bases short, with 8 bases between. The germline V gene encodes CDR1 SGHTS and CDR2 YDEGEE. Here the CDR3 DNA reads TGTGCCAGCAGCTTTCGAAGGACCTACGAGCAGTACTTC. As protein: CASSFRRTYEQYF.

This sequence joins TRBV25-1 and TRBJ1-1; no clear D. There are 14 residues in the CDR3. The germline V and J ends were trimmed by 3 bases and 0 bases, with 8 bases remaining between them. Germline loops: CDR1 MGHDK, CDR2 SYGVNS. In DNA, the CDR3 is TGTGCCAGCAGTGAGAACAGACTGAACACTGAAGCTTTCTTT. Protein product: CASSENRLNTEAFF.

The chain links TRBV27 to TRBJ1-1, with 9 nucleotides matching TRBD1. J lost 8 bases, V lost 6 bases, and 4 bases had no gene match. Germline V CDR1 and CDR2: MNHEY, SMNVEV (reference sequence). The CDR3 consists of 12 residues. DNA for the CDR3: TGTGCCAGCAGCCGGACAGGGGCCGAAGCTTTCTTT. It encodes CASSRTGAEAFF.

The CDR3 here is CASSFTSGSWDNEQFF. CDR3 nucleotides: TGTGCCAGCAGCTTTACTAGCGGGAGCTGGGACAATGAGCAGTTCTTC. The V call is TRBV7-3, the J call TRBJ2-1; 11 bases line up with TRBD2. Germline CDR1 is SGHTA and CDR2 is FQGTGA. The ends lost 3 bases at V and 5 bases at J; junction bases unmatched: 6. The CDR3 length is 16 residues.

The chain combines TRBV7-8 with TRBJ1-4; D unclear. Per the germline V gene, CDR1 is SGHVS and CDR2 is FQNEAQ. The CDR3 sequence is 15 residues long. V was clipped by 5 bases and J by 5 bases, with 15 bases between them. The CDR3 is CASSRRGNMNEKLFF. The CDR3 DNA reads TGTGCCAGCAGCCGCCGTGGGAATATGAATGAAAAACTGTTTTTT.

The chain carries TRBV6-5 and TRBJ1-4; 11 bases match TRBD1. J lost 2 bases, V lost 7 bases, and 3 bases had no gene match. CDR1 and CDR2 from the germline V gene are MNHEY and SVGAGI. The CDR3 loop spans 15 amino acids. The CDR3 nucleotides read TGTGCCAGCAAAGGACAGGGGGCGACTAATGAAAAACTGTTTTTT. Its translation is CASKGQGATNEKLFF.

The rearrangement joins TRBV19 to TRBJ1-4, with D possibly TRBD1 on 5 matching bases. The germline gives CDR1 LNHDA, CDR2 SQIVND (reference sequence). The CDR3 runs 13 residues. V lost 8 bases, J lost 4 bases, and 11 bases lay in between. CDR3 in amino acids: CASGGGYNEKLFF. CDR3 in DNA: TGTGCCAGTGGGGGGGGATATAATGAAAAACTGTTTTTT.

The V and J genes are TRBV3-1 (or the pseudogene TRBV3-2) and TRBJ1-3; the match to TRBD1 covers 8 bases. CDR3 length: 15 residues. Germline V gene sequence: CDR1 LGHDT, CDR2 YNNKEL (reference sequence). The ends lost 4 bases at V and 2 bases at J; junction bases unmatched: 4. For the CDR3, the DNA is TGTGCCAGCAGCCCCCAACAGGGGGCTGGAAACACCATATATTTT. Its translation is CASSPQQGAGNTIYF.

The genes are TRBV29-1 and TRBJ2-7; D is possibly TRBD2 (6 bases). The germline V and J ends were trimmed by 7 bases and 5 bases, with 21 bases remaining between them. CDR1 and CDR2 from the germline V gene are SQVTM and ANQGSEA. The CDR3 has 14 residues. The CDR3: CSARVGGFPDEQYF. The CDR3, as DNA: TGCAGCGCGAGGGTGGGGGGATTCCCTGACGAGCAGTACTTC.

V is TRBV28 and J is TRBJ2-3, with D perhaps TRBD1 or TRBD2 (5 bases each). V lost 5 bases to trimming and J lost 11 bases, with 17 bases between them. Per germline, CDR1 MDHEN and CDR2 SYDVKM. The length of the CDR3 is 13 residues. The chain's CDR3 is CASSAGAPGVQYF. The CDR3 DNA sequence: TGTGCCAGCAGTGCCGGGGCCCCCGGGGTGCAGTATTTT.

The rearrangement joins TRBV6-5 to TRBJ2-7; 10 bases map to TRBD1. The CDR3 has 15 residues. CDR1 is MNHEY and CDR2 is SVGAGI in the germline V gene. After removal of 6 bases from V and 2 bases from J, the junction contained 7 bases not matched to a gene. As DNA, the CDR3 is TGTGCCAGCAGCCGGGGGACAGGGGTTCCCTACGAGCAGTACTTC. Translation: CASSRGTGVPYEQYF.

This chain uses TRBV7-3 with TRBJ2-1; 9 bases line up with TRBD2. The CDR3 contains 18 residues. J lost 6 bases, V lost 5 bases, and 17 bases had no gene match. Germline assignment: CDR1 SGHTA and CDR2 FQGTGA. Written as DNA, the CDR3 is TGTGCCAGCAGCCCCAACCGGGCCTTAGCGGGAGTGGGCAATGAGCAGTTCTTC. Translation: CASSPNRALAGVGNEQFF.

V is TRBV7-3 and J is TRBJ1-6, with 7 bases lining up with TRBD1. Unmatched junction bases numbered 7, after V lost 5 bases and J lost 9 bases. CDR1 SGHTA and CDR2 FQGTGA come from the germline V gene. The CDR3 has 14 residues. In nucleotides, the CDR3 is TGTGCCAGCAGCCAGGACAGGAGGGGTTCACCCCTCCACTTT. This sequence encodes CASSQDRRGSPLHF.

This clone showed up just once. V is TRBV6-2 or TRBV6-3 and J is TRBJ1-5, with a weak D call TRBD1 (5 bases). This CDR3 comprises 16 residues. Germline CDR1 reads MNHEY; CDR2 reads SVGEGT. V lost 2 bases, J lost 5 bases, and 16 bases lay in between. CDR3: CASSYRYGQGDQPQHF. Written as DNA, the CDR3 is TGTGCCAGCAGTTACCGTTACGGGCAGGGAGATCAGCCCCAGCATTTT.

This rearrangement joins TRBV5-1 to TRBJ2-1; possible D gene TRBD2, 5 bases. This CDR3 contains 16 residues. The germline V and J ends were trimmed by 2 bases and 2 bases, with 14 bases remaining between them. Germline CDR1 is SGHRS and CDR2 is YFSETQ. The CDR3 bases are TGCGCCAGCAGCTTTTTTGGGGAGACGGCCTACAATGAGCAGTTCTTC. As protein: CASSFFGETAYNEQFF.

This chain connects TRBV6-2 or TRBV6-3 to TRBJ1-2; unclear D gene. Germline CDR1 and CDR2: MNHEY and SVGEGT. Trimming left V 6 bases short and J 3 bases short, with 17 bases between. The CDR3 runs to 15 residues. CDR3 bases: TGTGCCAGCAGCCCGCCCCGGGGAGGCGACTATGGCTACACCTTC. Its protein product is CASSPPRGGDYGYTF.

As DNA, the CDR3 is TGTGCCAGCAGCCCACCCGGCACAGATACGCAGTATTTT. Its protein is CASSPPGTDTQYF. The chain recombines TRBV6-5 with TRBJ2-3; D is undetermined. Per the germline V gene, CDR1 is MNHEY and CDR2 is SVGAGI. The CDR3 runs 13 residues. V gave up 6 bases and J gave up 1 base, with 8 bases separating them.

The chain has TRBV19 and TRBJ1-2; D gene ambiguous. The CDR3 covers 12 residues. In germline, CDR1 is LNHDA, CDR2 SQIVND (reference sequence). The V end lost 4 bases, the J end lost 5 bases, and 8 bases lay between the germline ends. CDR3 residues: CASSTPPYGYTF. The CDR3 coding sequence is TGTGCCAGTAGTACCCCCCCGTATGGCTACACCTTC.

The V and J genes are TRBV19 and TRBJ1-2; no reliable D call. V was cut by 8 bases and J by 4 bases, with 5 bases left in between. CDR3 length equals 10 residues. Per germline, CDR1 LNHDA and CDR2 SQIVND (reference sequence). Here the CDR3 DNA reads TGTGCCAGTCGTCTCTATGGCTACACCTTC. Residues: CASRLYGYTF.

The chain employs TRBV4-3 and TRBJ2-5; D is undetermined. Trimming cost V 0 bases and J 1 base, with 9 bases left between them. The CDR3 totals 15 residues. Looked up from germline, CDR1 is LGHNA and CDR2 is YSLEER. CDR3 bases: TGCGCCAGCAGCCAAGATAGAACAGCCCAAGAGACCCAGTACTTC. Translating gives CASSQDRTAQETQYF.

As regards this clone: Germline and junction disagree at one end, which may indicate a read error. Here the CDR3 reads CASTLRTDRPNYGYTF. CDR3 sequence (DNA): TGTGCCAGCACCTTAAGGACGGATCGTCCTAACTATGGCTACACCTTC. The V and J genes are TRBV7-8 and TRBJ1-2; no clear D. Looked up from germline, CDR1 is SGHVS and CDR2 is FQNEAQ. This CDR3 is 16 amino acids long.

The chain employs TRBV15 and TRBJ2-3; D call uncertain. The germline V gene encodes CDR1 LNHNV and CDR2 YYDKDF (reference sequence). This CDR3 has 12 residues. V lost 0 bases, J lost 5 bases, and 3 bases lay in between. This chain's CDR3 is CATSRDRDTQYF. CDR3 DNA: TGTGCCACCAGCAGAGATCGAGATACGCAGTATTTT.

This clone occurred a few times. The V gene is TRBV9, the J gene TRBJ2-5; D might be TRBD1 (6 bases). This CDR3 is 14 amino acids long. CDR1 and CDR2 from the germline V gene are SGDLS and YYNGEE. V gave up 4 bases and J gave up 5 bases, with 15 bases separating them. In DNA form, the CDR3 reads TGTGCCAGCAGCCAGGGACAACCACGGGAGACCCAGTACTTC. This translates into CASSQGQPRETQYF.

This clone appeared once. CDR3 sequence: CASSPPGARYEQYF. In DNA form, the CDR3 reads TGTGCCAGCAGCCCCCCCGGAGCAAGATACGAGCAGTACTTC. The rearrangement uses TRBV7-2 and TRBJ2-7, with D hard to call. With 5 bases removed from V and 4 bases from J, the gap between germline ends came to 15 bases. The CDR3 totals 14 residues. The germline V gene encodes CDR1 SGHTA and CDR2 FQGNSA.

J is TRBJ1-5 and V is TRBV30, with 7 bases matching TRBD1. The CDR3 has 14 residues. V trimming: 5 bases; J trimming: 0 bases; junction bases outside the gene matches: 4. Germline V lookup: CDR1 GTSNPN, CDR2 SVGIG (reference sequence). CDR3 sequence reads: CAWGTVNSNQPQHF. The CDR3 nucleotides read TGTGCCTGGGGGACAGTCAATAGCAATCAGCCCCAGCATTTT. Using reference TRBV30 and TRBJ1-5 for the parts outside the CDR3, the full variable domain is SQTIHQWPATLVQPVGSPLSLECTVEGTSNPNLYWYRQAAGRGLQLLFYSVGIGQISSEVPQNLSASRPQDRQFILSSKKLLLSDSGFYLCAWGTVNSNQPQHFGDGTRLSIL.

The chain recombines TRBV9 with TRBJ2-3; tentatively, D is TRBD2 (6 bases). The germline gives CDR1 SGDLS, CDR2 YYNGEE. Deletions cut 2 bases from V and 4 bases from J, with 14 bases between. The CDR3 totals 15 residues. CDR3 protein: CASSVQDGSADTQYF. The CDR3 coding sequence is TGTGCCAGCAGCGTTCAGGACGGGAGTGCAGATACGCAGTATTTT.

The V and J genes are TRBV28 and TRBJ1-2; D is perhaps TRBD1 (6 bases). Between the trimmed V and J ends, which lost 2 bases and 1 base, there was a span of 11 bases. Germline assignment: CDR1 MDHEN and CDR2 SYDVKM. The CDR3 has 15 amino acids. The CDR3 DNA is TGTGCCAGCAGTTTAGAGGGGGACTTTAACTATGGCTACACCTTC. It translates to CASSLEGDFNYGYTF.